This TCR beta chain was sequenced for a study of blood T cell repertoires in COVID-19. Study context: The cDNA or gDNA used as material had been derived from T cells, B-cell-depleted T cells, or PBMCs.

CDR3 size: 14 residues. V lost 5 bases, J lost 0 bases, and 11 bases lay in between. Germline values: CDR1 SGHDT, CDR2 YYEEEE. How the authors handled the data: For nucleated cells, counts were estimated from reference gene primer amplification. Sequencing was performed with immunoSEQ multiplex PCR; in TCRdb, only in-frame clones are kept and a portion is missing. That table is the source of V, J and clone size, and D and trimming were worked out from the DNA. The data hold 300,000 to 400,000 clones, with around 87% observed a single time. Recruits, aged 18 to 89 years, lived in 20 to 30 US areas. Clinical history as reported by participants underpinned cohort assignment. This clone showed up just once.

V gene TRBV5-6 combines with J gene TRBJ1-1; possibly TRBD1 for D (5 bases). The sample comprised PBMCs or T cells enriched from blood (not recorded which). This TCR was recovered from a woman aged 25 to 39 with acute COVID-19. CDR3 loop: CASRPGLVNTEAFF. The CDR3 nucleotides are TGTGCCAGCAGACCAGGGTTGGTGAACACTGAAGCTTTCTTT.